This T cell receptor beta chain came from a study of post-analysis software for immune sequencing data. The CDR3 runs 12 residues. V gave up 6 bases and J gave up 1 base; unmatched junction bases: 1. Germline V lookup: CDR1 SQVTM, CDR2 ANQGSEA. The TCR beta cDNA libraries carried unique molecular identifiers. In TCRdb, the PCR reads were re-called with MiXCR into one record per CDR3 protein. Of hundreds of thousands of distinct CDR3 sequences in the sample, 25% to 30% were seen once. Points on this clonotype: What it recognizes is unknown.

Whole-study findings and limits: Patients had higher frequencies than controls of a handful of TRBV segments, including TRBV5-6, TRBV5-1 and TRBV20-1.

The TCR originated in a girl under 18 with multiple sclerosis. The chain joins TRBV29-1 to TRBJ2-7; 9 bases are a match to TRBD1. Sequences were obtained from blood. The CDR3 DNA follows: TGCAGCGTGGACAGGGGATCCTACGAGCAGTACTTC. Its translation: CSVDRGSYEQYF.